A single sample is the source of the 6 T cell receptor beta chains below, sequenced in a study of patients and donors after allogeneic stem cell transplantation. TCRdb redid the calling of the RT-PCR reads with MiXCR, one entry per CDR3 protein. The sample includes under 200,000 distinct CDR3 sequences, about 24% of them seen just once. Sequences were obtained from blood, either unsorted or a sorted T cell fraction (not recorded which). The receptors shown here come from a human donor who was either an allogeneic HSCT recipient or a stem cell or donor lymphocyte infusion donor (not recorded which). It is not recorded whose cells these are; they may come from a transplant donor.

V usage is TRBV5-1 and J usage is TRBJ2-2; D tentatively fits TRBD1 or TRBD2 (6 bases each). Germline loops: CDR1 SGHRS, CDR2 YFSETQ. The CDR3 totals 15 residues. V was trimmed by 1 base and J by 3 bases, leaving 10 bases between them. The CDR3, as DNA: TGCGCCAGCAGCTTGTCGGGGGCCTACACCGGGGAGCTGTTTTTT. This gives the protein CASSLSGAYTGELFF.

The rearrangement links TRBV18 to TRBJ2-7, with D possibly matching TRBD1 (5 bases). The germline V and J ends were trimmed by 6 bases and 3 bases, with 15 bases remaining between them. CDR3 size: 14 residues. The germline V gene has CDR1 KGHSH and CDR2 LQKENI. CDR3 DNA: TGTGCCAGCTCGCAGGGCCTGTTGGGCTACGAGCAGTACTTC. Its translation: CASSQGLLGYEQYF.

CDR3 nucleotide sequence: TGTGCCAGCGGGGGTGGCGGGGACAGCTCGTCTGGCTACACCTTC. This encodes CASGGGGDSSSGYTF. The chain uses TRBV12-3 or TRBV12-4 and TRBJ1-2, with 7 bases aligning to TRBD1. Trimming cost V 8 bases and J 7 bases; bases outside gene matches: 16. The CDR3 sequence is 15 residues long.

At least ten counts were recorded for this clonotype. CDR3 bases: TGTGCCAGTAGCCGTAGGCCGGGACAGAACATGAACACTGAAGCTTTCTTT. Amino acid sequence: CASSRRPGQNMNTEAFF. The V gene is TRBV19, the J gene TRBJ1-1, with 7 bases that match TRBD1. The V gene end was trimmed by 6 bases and the J gene end by 0 bases; junction bases not matched to a gene: 13. The CDR3 is made up of 17 amino acids. Germline V gene sequence: CDR1 LNHDA, CDR2 SQIVND (reference sequence).

The sample holds a few counts of this clonotype. The CDR3 sequence: CASSLSTGNYEQYF. The CDR3 DNA reads as TGTGCCAGCAGTTTATCGACCGGGAACTACGAGCAGTACTTC. V is TRBV27 and J is TRBJ2-7; possibly TRBD2 for D (5 bases). The ends were cut back, 0 bases at V and 3 bases at J, with 9 bases in the middle. CDR1 is MNHEY and CDR2 is SMNVEV in the germline V gene (reference sequence). There are 14 residues in the CDR3.

In this sample, this clonotype turned up a few times. The chain joins TRBV7-6 to TRBJ1-1, with D tentatively TRBD1 (5 bases). The V and J ends lost 1 base and 0 bases respectively, with 12 bases between them. The CDR3 spans 16 residues. Looked up from germline, CDR1 is SGHVS and CDR2 is FNYEAQ. CDR3 loop: CASSLGGAGLNTEAFF. Written as DNA, the CDR3 is TGTGCCAGCAGCTTAGGAGGGGCAGGGCTGAACACTGAAGCTTTCTTT.